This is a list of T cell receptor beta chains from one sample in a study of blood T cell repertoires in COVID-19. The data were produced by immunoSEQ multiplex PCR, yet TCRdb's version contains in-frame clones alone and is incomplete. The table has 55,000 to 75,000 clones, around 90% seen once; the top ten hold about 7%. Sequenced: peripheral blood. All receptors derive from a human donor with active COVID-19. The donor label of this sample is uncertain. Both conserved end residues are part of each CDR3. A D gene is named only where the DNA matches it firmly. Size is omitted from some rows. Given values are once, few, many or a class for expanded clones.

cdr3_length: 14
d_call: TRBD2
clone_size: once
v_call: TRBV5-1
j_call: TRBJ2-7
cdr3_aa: CASSLAGASYEQYF
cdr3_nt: TGCGCCAGCAGCCTAGCGGGGGCCTCCTACGAGCAGTACTTC

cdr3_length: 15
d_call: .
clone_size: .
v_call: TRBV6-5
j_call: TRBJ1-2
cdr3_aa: CASSTGRRVSYGYTF
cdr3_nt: TGTGCCAGCAGTACTGGCCGCCGGGTCTCCTACGGCTACACCTTC

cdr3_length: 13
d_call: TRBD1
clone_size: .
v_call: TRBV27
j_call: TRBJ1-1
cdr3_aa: CASSYRGNTEAFF
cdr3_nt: TGTGCCAGCAGTTACAGGGGGAACACTGAAGCTTTCTTT

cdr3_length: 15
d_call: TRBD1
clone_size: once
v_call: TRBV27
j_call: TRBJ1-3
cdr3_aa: CASSSTGTGSNTIYF
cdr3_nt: TGTGCCAGCAGCTCAACCGGGACAGGGTCAAACACCATATATTTT

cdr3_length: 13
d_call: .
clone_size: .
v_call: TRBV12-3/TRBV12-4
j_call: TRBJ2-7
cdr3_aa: CASRGTGTLEQYF
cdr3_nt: TGTGCCAGCAGGGGGACTGGCACCCTCGAGCAGTACTTC

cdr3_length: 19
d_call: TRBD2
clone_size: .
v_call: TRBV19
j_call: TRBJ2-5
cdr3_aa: CASSIDGTSGRVSRETQYF
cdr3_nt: TGTGCCAGTAGTATAGACGGGACTAGCGGGAGAGTATCGAGGGAGACCCAGTACTTC

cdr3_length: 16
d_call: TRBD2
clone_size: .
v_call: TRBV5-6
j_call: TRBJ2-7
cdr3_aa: CASSVIVTSTFYEQYF
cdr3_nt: TGTGCCAGCAGCGTTATTGTGACTAGCACTTTCTACGAGCAGTACTTC

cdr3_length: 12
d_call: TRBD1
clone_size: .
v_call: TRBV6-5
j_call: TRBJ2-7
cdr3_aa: CASQGAGYEQYF
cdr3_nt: TGTGCCAGCCAGGGGGCGGGCTACGAGCAGTACTTC

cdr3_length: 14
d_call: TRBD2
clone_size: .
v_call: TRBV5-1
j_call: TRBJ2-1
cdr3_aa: CASSTGLVYNEQFF
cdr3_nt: TGCGCCAGCAGCACAGGACTAGTCTACAATGAGCAGTTCTTC

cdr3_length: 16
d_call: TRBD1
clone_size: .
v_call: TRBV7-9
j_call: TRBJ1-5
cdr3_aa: CASSSISGTADQPQHF
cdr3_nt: TGTGCCAGCAGCTCCATCTCGGGGACAGCCGATCAGCCCCAGCATTTT

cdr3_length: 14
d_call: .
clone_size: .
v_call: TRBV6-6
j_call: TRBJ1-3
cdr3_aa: CASSYTDKGNTIYF
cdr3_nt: TGTGCCAGCAGTTACACAGACAAGGGAAACACCATATATTTT

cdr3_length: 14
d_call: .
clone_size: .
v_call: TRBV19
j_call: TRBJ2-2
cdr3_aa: CASTWGEYTGELFF
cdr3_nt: TGTGCCAGTACTTGGGGGGAGTACACCGGGGAGCTGTTTTTT

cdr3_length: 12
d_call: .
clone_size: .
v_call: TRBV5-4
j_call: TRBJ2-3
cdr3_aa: CASSLDRDTQYF
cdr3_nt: TGTGCCAGCAGCTTGGATCGAGATACGCAGTATTTT

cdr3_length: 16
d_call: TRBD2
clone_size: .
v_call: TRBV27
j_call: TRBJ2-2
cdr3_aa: CASSTTSGRNTGELFF
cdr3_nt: TGTGCCAGCAGCACAACTAGCGGGAGGAACACCGGGGAGCTGTTTTTT

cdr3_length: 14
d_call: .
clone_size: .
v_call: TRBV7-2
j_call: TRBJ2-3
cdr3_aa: CASSLARSTDTQYF
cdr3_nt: TGTGCCAGCAGCTTAGCGAGGTCTACAGATACGCAGTATTTT

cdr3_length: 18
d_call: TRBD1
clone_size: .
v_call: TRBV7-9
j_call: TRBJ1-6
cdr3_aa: CASSTGLGQGPYNSPLHF
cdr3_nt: TGTGCCAGCAGCACTGGATTGGGACAGGGACCCTATAATTCACCCCTCCACTTT

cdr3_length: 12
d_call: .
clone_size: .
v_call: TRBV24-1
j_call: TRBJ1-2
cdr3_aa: CATSDFRGGYTF
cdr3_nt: TGTGCCACCAGTGATTTCAGGGGTGGCTACACCTTC

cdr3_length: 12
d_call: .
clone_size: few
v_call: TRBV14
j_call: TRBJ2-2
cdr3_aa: CASSQGPGELFF
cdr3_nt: TGTGCCAGCAGCCAAGGGCCCGGGGAGCTGTTTTTT

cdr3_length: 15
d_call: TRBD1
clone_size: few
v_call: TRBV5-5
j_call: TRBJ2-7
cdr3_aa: CASSFDRGISYEQYF
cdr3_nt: TGTGCCAGCAGCTTCGACAGGGGCATATCCTACGAGCAGTACTTC

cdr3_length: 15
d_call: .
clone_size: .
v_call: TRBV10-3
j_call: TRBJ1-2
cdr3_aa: CAISEYSRDNYGYTF
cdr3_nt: TGTGCCATCAGTGAGTATTCACGGGATAACTATGGCTACACCTTC